The present TCR beta chain was sequenced within a study of cytomegalovirus exposure and HLA in healthy donors. Primers included in the PCR were 60 Vbeta and 13 Jbeta primers. The table came from immunoSEQ multiplex PCR; TCRdb's copy has only in-frame clones and leaves some out. This table holds 130,000 to 150,000 clones. The V gene's germline CDR1 is MNHEY and CDR2 SVGAGI. Trimming removed 4 bases from V and 7 bases from J, with 14 bases in between. The CDR3 has 13 amino acids. The rearrangement uses TRBV6-5 and TRBJ2-7; possibly TRBD1 for D (7 bases). The sequence was collected from a man aged 35 to 55 in good health and CMV-seronegative. Sequencing was performed on PBMCs. This CDR3 reads CASSSDQGGEQYF. CDR3 in DNA: TGTGCCAGCAGTTCGGACCAGGGGGGTGAGCAGTACTTC.